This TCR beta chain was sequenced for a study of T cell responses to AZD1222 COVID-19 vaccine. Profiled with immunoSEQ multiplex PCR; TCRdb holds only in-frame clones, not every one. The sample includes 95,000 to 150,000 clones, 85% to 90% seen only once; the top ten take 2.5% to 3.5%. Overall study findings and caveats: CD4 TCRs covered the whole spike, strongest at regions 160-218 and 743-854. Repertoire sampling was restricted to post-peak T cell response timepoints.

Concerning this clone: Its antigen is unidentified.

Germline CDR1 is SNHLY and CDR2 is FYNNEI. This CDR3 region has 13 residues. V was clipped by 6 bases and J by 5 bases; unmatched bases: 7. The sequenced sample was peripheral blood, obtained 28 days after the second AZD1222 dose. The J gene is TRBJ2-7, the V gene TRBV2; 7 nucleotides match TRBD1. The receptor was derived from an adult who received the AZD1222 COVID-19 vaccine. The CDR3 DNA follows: TGTGCCAGCAGAACGAACAGGGGACACGAGCAGTACTTC. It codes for CASRTNRGHEQYF.